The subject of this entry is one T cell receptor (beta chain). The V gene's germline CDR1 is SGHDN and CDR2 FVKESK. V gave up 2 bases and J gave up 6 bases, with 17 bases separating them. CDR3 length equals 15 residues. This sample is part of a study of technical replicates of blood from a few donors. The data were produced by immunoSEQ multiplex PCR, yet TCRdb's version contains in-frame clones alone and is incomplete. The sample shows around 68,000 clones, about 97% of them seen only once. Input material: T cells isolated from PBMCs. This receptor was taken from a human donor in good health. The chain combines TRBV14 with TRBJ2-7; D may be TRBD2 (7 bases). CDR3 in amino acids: CASSQFIEGEGEQYF. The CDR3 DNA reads TGTGCCAGCAGCCAATTCATCGAGGGGGAGGGCGAGCAGTACTTC.